These 32 T cell receptor beta chains were sequenced from one sample in a study of blood T cell repertoires in COVID-19. Sequenced by immunoSEQ multiplex PCR; TCRdb stores in-frame clones only, minus some. The sample lists about 250,000 clones; about nine tenths were seen once. The sequenced sample consisted of peripheral blood. The receptors derive from a woman aged 25 to 45 with COVID-19, enrolled during active disease.

This clone was seen at least ten times. V is TRBV28 and J is TRBJ1-5, with D uncertain. CDR3 length: 12 amino acids. The germline CDR1 and CDR2 sequences are MDHEN and SYDVKM. Trimming shortened V by 3 bases and J by 5 bases, and 5 bases separated the two germline ends. As DNA, the CDR3 is TGTGCCAGCAGTTTTCAGTATCAGCCCCAGCATTTT. Translated, it gives CASSFQYQPQHF. The full variable domain, rest sourced from reference TRBV28 and TRBJ1-5, is DVKVTQSSRYLVKRTGEKVFLECVQDMDHENMFWYRQDPGLGLRLIYFSYDVKMKEKGDIPEGYSVSREKKERFSLILESASTNQTSMYLCASSFQYQPQHFGDGTRLSIL.

The sample holds a few counts of this clone. The V call is TRBV5-4, the J call TRBJ2-7; 7 nucleotides align to TRBD1. The ends lost 1 base at V and 0 bases at J; junction bases unmatched: 4. The CDR3 consists of 15 residues. From germline, CDR1 is SGHNT and CDR2 YYREEE (reference sequence). The CDR3 spells CASSLRDRVSYEQYF. In DNA, the CDR3 is TGTGCCAGCAGCTTGAGGGACAGAGTCTCCTACGAGCAGTACTTC.

V usage is TRBV7-2 and J usage is TRBJ2-7; D not certain. V lost 1 base, J lost 4 bases, and 14 bases lay in between. This CDR3 is 15 amino acids long. In germline, CDR1 is SGHTA, CDR2 FQGNSA. The CDR3 protein is CASSLGLTSIYEQYF. The CDR3 DNA reads as TGTGCCAGCAGCTTAGGGTTAACATCAATTTACGAGCAGTACTTC.

The chain combines TRBV5-4 with TRBJ1-3; maybe TRBD1 (5 bases). Germline CDR1 reads SGHNT; CDR2 reads YYREEE (reference sequence). Deletions cut 0 bases from V and 5 bases from J, with 15 bases between. The CDR3 sequence is 16 residues long. The CDR3 region is CASSLAGGEDRNTIYF. CDR3 nucleotide sequence: TGTGCCAGCAGCTTGGCCGGGGGGGAGGACAGAAACACCATATATTTT.

The gene calls are TRBV5-6 and TRBJ1-6, with D possibly being TRBD1 (6 bases). Looked up from germline, CDR1 is SGHDT and CDR2 is YYEEEE. V lost 3 bases, J lost 2 bases, and 21 bases lay in between. The CDR3 loop spans 19 amino acids. The DNA for the CDR3 is TGTGCCAGCAGCTCAGGTGGGCAGGGGAGATCGGCCTATAATTCACCCCTCCACTTT. It encodes CASSSGGQGRSAYNSPLHF.

The chain couples TRBV29-1 to TRBJ1-3, with no clear D. The ends were cut back, 4 bases at V and 2 bases at J, with 9 bases in the middle. The CDR3 has 13 residues. Germline V CDR1 and CDR2: SQVTM, ANQGSEA. The CDR3 loop reads CSVGMTAGNTIYF. The CDR3 DNA follows: TGCAGCGTTGGGATGACTGCTGGAAACACCATATATTTT.

The genes are TRBV20-1 and TRBJ2-3, with D uncertain. CDR3 size: 11 residues. Germline V gives CDR1 DFQATT, CDR2 SNEGSKA (reference sequence). The V gene lost 5 bases and the J gene lost 3 bases, with 6 bases spanning the gap. The CDR3 DNA sequence: TGCAGTGCTGATCAGACAGATACGCAGTATTTT. Amino acid sequence: CSADQTDTQYF.

This chain links TRBV12-2 with TRBJ2-2; whether TRBD2, the table's D call, matches the DNA was not checked. TRBV12-2 is a documented pseudogene. The CDR3 runs 17 residues. The CDR3 region has the DNA TGTGCAAGTCGCTATGGCCGTTCGGGGGTGAGCACCGGGGAGCTGTTTTTT. This codes for CASRYGRSGVSTGELFF.

The chain employs TRBV16 and TRBJ1-1; the D gene is possibly TRBD1 (5 bases). CDR1 is KGHSY, CDR2 FQNENV, per germline. Deletions cut 0 bases from V and 3 bases from J, with 14 bases between. This CDR3 spans 16 amino acids. Written as DNA, the CDR3 is TGTGCCAGCAGCCAATCGGGAGGGGTAATCGACACTGAAGCTTTCTTT. Its translation is CASSQSGGVIDTEAFF.

V usage is TRBV19 and J usage is TRBJ2-1, with TRBD2 as a possible D gene (5 bases). V dropped 3 bases and J dropped 0 bases, with 15 bases sitting between them. The length of the CDR3 is 17 residues. CDR1 and CDR2 (germline): LNHDA, SQIVND (reference sequence). Here the CDR3 reads CASSIPGSPSSYNEQFF. The DNA of the CDR3 is TGTGCCAGTAGTATCCCGGGGAGCCCCAGCTCCTACAATGAGCAGTTCTTC.

J is TRBJ1-5 and V is TRBV10-3; tentatively, D is TRBD1 (6 bases). The V gene lost 6 bases and the J gene lost 2 bases, with 11 bases spanning the gap. Per the germline V gene, CDR1 is ENHRY and CDR2 is SYGVKD. The CDR3 is 14 amino acids. The CDR3 DNA is TGTGCCATCAGCGCACAGGGTGGCAATCAGCCCCAGCATTTT. Protein: CAISAQGGNQPQHF.

The chain is built from TRBV27 and TRBJ2-1; 7 nucleotides line up with TRBD2. V trimming: 6 bases; J trimming: 6 bases; junction bases outside the gene matches: 2. The CDR3 is 12 amino acids. CDR1 is MNHEY, CDR2 SMNVEV, per germline (reference sequence). CDR3 DNA sequence: TGTGCCAGCAGGGGCGGGGGCAATGAGCAGTTCTTC. Translated: CASRGGGNEQFF.

The rearrangement uses TRBV9 and TRBJ2-7, with D unclear. The CDR3 has 15 amino acids. Germline loops: CDR1 SGDLS, CDR2 YYNGEE. The V end lost 0 bases, the J end lost 0 bases, and 10 bases lay between the germline ends. In DNA form, the CDR3 reads TGTGCCAGCAGCGTAGGAGGCGGTTACTCCTACGAGCAGTACTTC. This gives the protein CASSVGGGYSYEQYF.

The chain recombines TRBV21-1 with TRBJ2-1; TRBD2 was called by the table and not checked on the DNA. TRBV21-1 is a pseudogene. CDR3 length equals 15 residues. This chain's CDR3 is CASSKVASGHNEQFF. In DNA form, the CDR3 reads TGTGCCAGCAGCAAAGTGGCTAGCGGTCACAATGAGCAGTTCTTC.

The rearrangement links TRBV29-1 to TRBJ2-5; 8 bases are a match to TRBD1. Trimming took 5 bases from V and 1 from J; bases not matched to a gene: 0. This CDR3 comprises 12 residues. From germline, CDR1 is SQVTM and CDR2 ANQGSEA. CDR3 nucleotides: TGCAGCGTTACAGGGGGCCAAGAGACCCAGTACTTC. Translation: CSVTGGQETQYF.

This chain joins TRBV19 and TRBJ2-3; 11 bases map to TRBD2. CDR1 LNHDA and CDR2 SQIVND come from the germline V gene (reference sequence). V shed 5 bases, J shed 5 bases, and the junction held 6 bases outside the gene matches. There are 15 residues in the CDR3. CDR3: CASSELAGDLDTQYF. CDR3 DNA sequence: TGTGCCAGTAGTGAACTAGCGGGAGATCTAGATACGCAGTATTTT.

DNA of the CDR3: TGCGCCAGCAGCCTGGACAGGTACAATCAGCCCCAGCATTTT. This translates into CASSLDRYNQPQHF. The J gene is TRBJ1-5, the V gene TRBV4-3; 7 bases map to TRBD1. The CDR3 covers 14 residues. Germline CDR1 and CDR2: LGHNA and YSLEER. V lost 4 bases to trimming and J lost 3 bases; unmatched junction nucleotides: 3.

The chain is built from TRBV18 and TRBJ1-3; 9 bases agree with TRBD1. From germline, CDR1 is KGHSH and CDR2 LQKENI. J gave up 2 bases and V 6 bases, and 8 bases lay outside the gene matches. The CDR3 runs 16 residues. CDR3 coding DNA: TGTGCCAGCTCGACGGGACAGGGCCCCGCTGGAAACACCATATATTTT. Translated, it gives CASSTGQGPAGNTIYF.

The chain carries TRBV3-1 (or the pseudogene TRBV3-2) and TRBJ1-5; D not resolved. The CDR3 runs to 15 residues. Trimming took off 0 bases at V and 1 base at J, with 7 bases between the two ends. Germline CDR1 and CDR2: LGHDT and YNNKEL (reference sequence). The CDR3 DNA reads as TGTGCCAGCAGCCAAGACGGGGTGAGCAATCAGCCCCAGCATTTT. It is translated as CASSQDGVSNQPQHF.

The chain employs TRBV6-2 or TRBV6-3 and TRBJ2-5; 10 bases line up with TRBD2. The CDR3 extends over 14 amino acids. Germline CDR1 reads MNHEY; CDR2 reads SVGEGT. V dropped 6 bases and J dropped 4; count of bases not matched to a gene: 5. In nucleotides, the CDR3 is TGTGCCAGCAGCCCAGGACTAGCGGTAGAGACCCAGTACTTC. Residues: CASSPGLAVETQYF.

The rearrangement links TRBV6-2 or TRBV6-3 to TRBJ1-3; D is ambiguous. The CDR3 is made up of 11 amino acids. Trimming pared 6 bases from V and 9 bases from J, leaving 9 bases between. Germline CDR1 is MNHEY and CDR2 is SVGEGT. CDR3 bases: TGTGCCAGCAGCCTAGCGAGCACCATATATTTT. This gives the protein CASSLASTIYF.

This chain joins TRBV7-6 and TRBJ2-1; a weak D match, TRBD2 (5 bases). The CDR3 totals 16 residues. V gave up 2 bases and J gave up 3 bases, with 14 bases separating them. The V gene's germline CDR1 is SGHVS and CDR2 FNYEAQ. CDR3 DNA sequence: TGTGCCAGCAGCTTAACTGGCGGCGGAGGCTACAATGAGCAGTTCTTC. It codes for CASSLTGGGGYNEQFF.

The chain couples TRBV6-2 or TRBV6-3 to TRBJ2-1; a possible D gene is TRBD1 (5 bases). V was trimmed by 6 bases and J by 3 bases, leaving 15 bases between them. This CDR3 is 15 amino acids long. CDR1 and CDR2 from the germline V gene are MNHEY and SVGEGT. This chain's CDR3 is CASSTEAGNYNEQFF. The CDR3 coding sequence is TGTGCCAGCAGCACCGAAGCAGGGAACTACAATGAGCAGTTCTTC.

J is TRBJ1-4 and V is TRBV11-2; D uncertain. The CDR3 length is 13 residues. Per germline, CDR1 SGHAT and CDR2 FQNNGV. Trimming removed 1 base from V and 4 bases from J, with 4 bases in between. The CDR3 DNA reads TGTGCCAGCAGCTTAGCAGTTAATGAAAAACTGTTTTTT. Translating gives CASSLAVNEKLFF. Together with reference TRBV11-2 and TRBJ1-4, the CDR3 gives the full variable domain: EAGVAQSPRYKIIEKRQSVAFWCNPISGHATLYWYQQILGQGPKLLIQFQNNGVVDDSQLPKDRFSAERLKGVDSTLKIQPAKLEDSAVYLCASSLAVNEKLFFGSGTQLSVL.

The genes are TRBV27 and TRBJ1-1, with TRBD1 matching over 7 bases. V lost 2 bases to trimming and J lost 0 bases; unmatched junction nucleotides: 12. The CDR3 loop spans 18 amino acids. Germline values: CDR1 MNHEY, CDR2 SMNVEV (reference sequence). CDR3 sequence reads: CASSLPNAGQQMNTEAFF. The CDR3 DNA follows: TGTGCCAGCAGTTTACCTAATGCGGGACAGCAGATGAACACTGAAGCTTTCTTT.

The chain carries TRBV19 and TRBJ2-7; the match to TRBD2 covers 8 bases. The germline CDR1 and CDR2 sequences are LNHDA and SQIVND (reference sequence). Germline trimming cut 2 bases from V and 6 bases from J; bases unmatched to any gene: 9. The CDR3 is 15 residues long. CDR3 residues: CASSISSGRAFEQYV. The CDR3 DNA reads as TGTGCCAGTAGTATATCATCCGGGAGGGCCTTCGAGCAGTACGTC.

The gene calls are TRBV11-3 and TRBJ1-1; 8 bases map to TRBD1. CDR1 is SGHNT, CDR2 YENEEA, per germline. The CDR3 consists of 13 residues. Trimming took 6 bases from V and 4 from J; bases not matched to a gene: 4. This CDR3 reads CASSYRGGTEAFF. DNA for the CDR3: TGTGCCAGCAGTTACAGGGGGGGCACTGAAGCTTTCTTT.

The chain joins TRBV6-5 to TRBJ1-2; 7 bases match TRBD1. The length of the CDR3 is 14 residues. Trimming took 5 bases from V and 5 from J; bases not matched to a gene: 8. CDR1 is MNHEY and CDR2 is SVGAGI in the germline V gene. The DNA of the CDR3 is TGTGCCAGCAGTCGAACTCCGGGACAGTATGGCTACACCTTC. Translating gives CASSRTPGQYGYTF.

The CDR3 sequence: CASSTTSGGEQFF. The CDR3 DNA reads as TGTGCCAGCAGCACGACTAGCGGAGGTGAGCAGTTCTTC. This chain joins TRBV11-2 and TRBJ2-1; 9 bases line up with TRBD2. The CDR3 length is 13 residues. CDR1 and CDR2 (germline): SGHAT, FQNNGV. Trimming removed 5 bases from V and 9 bases from J; junction bases left unmatched: 5.

This clone was detected only a few times. The J gene is TRBJ1-6, the V gene TRBV6-6; D is ambiguous. Germline V gene data show CDR1 as MNHNY and CDR2 as SVGAGI (reference sequence). The CDR3 sequence is 15 residues long. Trimming took 2 bases from V and 3 from J, leaving 8 bases between them. As DNA, the CDR3 is TGTGCCAGCAGTTACGACACAAACTATAATTCACCCCTCCACTTT. Its protein product is CASSYDTNYNSPLHF.

This clone was observed a single time. V gene TRBV27 combines with J gene TRBJ2-1, with 8 positions matching TRBD1. V gave up 6 bases and J gave up 0 bases; unmatched junction bases: 4. This CDR3 is built from 15 residues. Germline V gene lookup returns CDR1 MNHEY and CDR2 SMNVEV (reference sequence). The CDR3 loop reads CASREGTGSYNEQFF. The DNA of the CDR3 is TGTGCCAGCAGGGAAGGGACAGGCTCCTACAATGAGCAGTTCTTC.

The rearrangement joins TRBV11-2 to TRBJ1-3, with 8 bases identical to TRBD1. The V segment lost 5 bases and the J segment 0 bases; nucleotides outside the gene matches: 3. This CDR3 contains 15 residues. Germline assignment: CDR1 SGHAT and CDR2 FQNNGV. CDR3 region: CASSVGTGSGNTIYF. The DNA for the CDR3 is TGTGCCAGCAGCGTCGGGACAGGCTCTGGAAACACCATATATTTT.